Listed here are 22 T cell receptor beta chains from one sample, sequenced in a study of CD8 T cells in ankylosing spondylitis (dated by TCRdb to between 2016 and 2019). Results and caveats for the whole study, not just this receptor: A TCR beta motif made up of several highly homologous amino acid variants appeared to be characteristic of blood from ankylosing spondylitis patients.

No antigen has been assigned to these receptors. Libraries came from 5' RACE. Instrument on record: Illumina HiSeq 2500. TCRdb reworked the public reads: Q25 trimming with fastp, MiXCR clone assembly, productive beta chains retained. Rows are combined by CDR3 protein, so each entry shows the most common genes and DNA. This sample is represented by roughly 440,000 distinct CDR3 sequences; about 15% of them were singletons. The ten top clones hold approximately 1% of the sample. Sequenced sample: blood, either unsorted or a sorted T cell fraction (not recorded which). Every receptor here comes from a male donor with ankylosing spondylitis.

In this sample, this clonotype turned up many times. The rearrangement links TRBV10-2 to TRBJ1-5, with no clear D. CDR3 length equals 13 residues. CDR1 and CDR2 (germline): WSHSY, SAAADI. Trimming removed 7 bases from V and 7 bases from J, with 14 bases in between. CDR3 residues: CASNPGLRQPQHF. CDR3 nucleotides: TGCGCCAGCAATCCAGGACTTCGGCAGCCCCAGCATTTT.

This clonotype has more than one count but fewer than ten. The J gene is TRBJ2-7, the V gene TRBV11-1; no definite D call. The CDR3 length is 13 residues. Per the germline V gene, CDR1 is SGHAT and CDR2 is FQDESV (reference sequence). V was clipped by 5 bases and J by 3 bases, with 11 bases between them. As DNA, the CDR3 is TGTGCCAGCAGCCAAACGGGTATCTACGAGCAGTACTTC. Encoded protein: CASSQTGIYEQYF.

The J gene is TRBJ2-1, the V gene TRBV20-1, with 8 bases that match TRBD2. With V trimmed by 5 bases and J by 0 bases, 6 bases remained unmatched. Germline V gene lookup returns CDR1 DFQATT and CDR2 SNEGSKA (reference sequence). The CDR3 totals 15 residues. CDR3 loop: CSAGSGMASYNEQFF. The DNA for the CDR3 is TGCAGTGCTGGTAGCGGGATGGCCTCCTACAATGAGCAGTTCTTC.

The table lists this clonotype with a few counts. This chain links TRBV7-6 with TRBJ2-3, with a weak D call TRBD1 (5 bases). The V and J ends lost 0 bases and 3 bases respectively, with 7 bases between them. The CDR3 runs 14 residues. Germline assignment: CDR1 SGHVS and CDR2 FNYEAQ. This CDR3 reads CASSLADKTDTQYF. In DNA, the CDR3 is TGTGCCAGCAGCTTAGCGGACAAGACAGATACGCAGTATTTT.

This clonotype was seen a few times. The chain carries TRBV12-3 or TRBV12-4 and TRBJ1-2, with TRBD1 matching over 8 bases. The V segment lost 6 bases and the J segment 8 bases; nucleotides outside the gene matches: 5. The length of the CDR3 is 12 residues. The CDR3 coding sequence is TGTGCCAGCAGGCCCTCAGGGGGCGGCTACACCTTC. Translating gives CASRPSGGGYTF.

This clonotype was picked up a small number of times. The chain carries TRBV20-1 and TRBJ1-2, with a possible D match to TRBD1 (6 bases). V dropped 5 bases and J dropped 4 bases, with 14 bases sitting between them. Germline CDR1 and CDR2: DFQATT and SNEGSKA (reference sequence). The CDR3 is made up of 13 amino acids. CDR3 sequence reads: CSALRGGGYGYTF. The CDR3, as DNA: TGCAGTGCTCTAAGGGGAGGGGGCTATGGCTACACCTTC.

J is TRBJ1-1 and V is TRBV18; D perhaps matches TRBD1 (6 bases). The CDR3 runs 14 residues. Trimming took off 3 bases at V and 1 base at J, with 9 bases between the two ends. Germline CDR1 and CDR2: KGHSH and LQKENI. The chain's CDR3 is CASSPGHQNTEAFF. For the CDR3, the DNA is TGTGCCAGCTCACCGGGACACCAGAACACTGAAGCTTTCTTT.

The sample holds many counts of this clonotype. The chain recombines TRBV12-3 or TRBV12-4 with TRBJ1-4, with 8 bases fitting TRBD1. The trim removed 3 bases at V and 16 bases at J, leaving 13 bases unmatched. This CDR3 region has 14 residues. The CDR3 loop is CASSLQVARGRRFF. The CDR3 bases are TGTGCCAGCAGTTTGCAGGTAGCCAGGGGGCGTCGGTTTTTT.

At least ten counts were recorded for this clonotype. The chain has TRBV29-1 and TRBJ2-3; 16 bases are a match to TRBD2. This CDR3 is 16 amino acids long. Trimming cost V 5 bases and J 4 bases; bases outside gene matches: 6. In germline, CDR1 is SQVTM, CDR2 ANQGSEA. In DNA, the CDR3 is TGCAGCGTTACCGGGACTAGCGGGGGGGCCGCAGATACGCAGTATTTT. As protein: CSVTGTSGGAADTQYF.

This clonotype has just a few counts. The CDR3 reads CASSPFHSGRETDTQYF. The CDR3, as DNA: TGTGCCAGCTCACCATTCCATAGCGGGAGAGAGACAGATACGCAGTATTTT. The V call is TRBV18, the J call TRBJ2-3; 9 bases are a match to TRBD2. Germline V lookup: CDR1 KGHSH, CDR2 LQKENI. V shed 2 bases, J shed 3 bases, and the junction held 9 bases outside the gene matches. CDR3 length: 17 residues.

This sequence joins TRBV9 and TRBJ2-1; 9 bases line up with TRBD2. Unmatched junction bases numbered 3, after V lost 2 bases and J lost 3 bases. The CDR3 loop spans 15 amino acids. The germline CDR1 and CDR2 sequences are SGDLS and YYNGEE. The CDR3: CASSVLAGRYNEQFF. The CDR3 DNA is TGTGCCAGCAGCGTCCTAGCGGGGCGCTACAATGAGCAGTTCTTC.

This CDR3 reads CASSRRDRYNEQFF. The DNA of the CDR3 is TGCGCCAGCAGTCGTAGGGACAGATACAATGAGCAGTTCTTC. The chain links TRBV23-1 to TRBJ2-1; 7 bases line up with TRBD1. Being an ORF, TRBV23-1 has a function that is uncertain. The CDR3 extends over 14 amino acids. The V segment lost 4 bases and the J segment 4 bases; nucleotides outside the gene matches: 4.

This clonotype has only a few counts. The V gene is TRBV4-1, the J gene TRBJ2-5; 8 positions agree with TRBD2. CDR3 length: 17 amino acids. Trimming at V came to 3 bases and at J to 2 bases, leaving 11 bases not matched to a gene. In germline, CDR1 is MGHRA, CDR2 YSYEKL. This CDR3 reads CASSQIGASGLQETQYF. The CDR3 coding sequence is TGCGCCAGCAGCCAGATCGGGGCTAGCGGGTTACAAGAGACCCAGTACTTC.

The CDR3: CASSQGCRGAFF. The DNA for the CDR3 is TGTGCCAGCAGCCAAGGTTGTAGGGGAGCTTTCTTT. The chain has TRBV3-1 and TRBJ1-1; the D gene is possibly TRBD1 (5 bases). V lost 1 base to trimming and J lost 10 bases, with 10 bases between them. The CDR3 runs 12 residues. Germline V CDR1 and CDR2: LGHDT, YNNKEL (reference sequence).

This clonotype appeared many times. This chain joins TRBV5-1 and TRBJ1-5; D is undetermined. V dropped 3 bases and J dropped 2 bases, with 9 bases sitting between them. CDR1 is SGHRS, CDR2 YFSETQ, per germline. The CDR3 consists of 14 residues. DNA for the CDR3: TGCGCCAGCAGCTCCTCGGGTGGCAATCAGCCCCAGCATTTT. Residues: CASSSSGGNQPQHF.

The chain employs TRBV5-5 and TRBJ1-1; 9 nucleotides match TRBD1. J gave up 1 base and V 4 bases, and 5 bases lay outside the gene matches. CDR3 length: 15 amino acids. Germline CDR1 reads SGHKS; CDR2 reads YYEKEE (reference sequence). CDR3 sequence reads: CASSPWTGENTEAFF. The CDR3 DNA reads as TGTGCCAGCAGCCCCTGGACAGGGGAGAACACTGAAGCTTTCTTT. Together with reference TRBV5-5 and TRBJ1-1, the CDR3 gives the full variable domain: DAGVTQSPTHLIKTRGQQVTLRCSPISGHKSVSWYQQVLGQGPQFIFQYYEKEERGRGNFPDRFSARQFPNYSSELNVNALLLGDSALYLCASSPWTGENTEAFFGQGTRLTVV.

Concerning this clonotype: One junction end does not reproduce the germline sequence, and a read error may be involved. This chain joins TRBV20-1 and TRBJ2-5; D possibly corresponds to TRBD1 (5 bases). This CDR3 contains 14 residues. The germline CDR1 and CDR2 sequences are DFQATT and SNEGSKA (reference sequence). CDR3 region: CSARVSGIQDTQYF. The CDR3, as DNA: TGCAGTGCTAGAGTTTCAGGGATCCAAGACACCCAGTACTTC.

This clonotype has a handful of counts. The V and J genes are TRBV19 and TRBJ1-2; 7 nucleotides agree with TRBD1. The CDR3 is 14 residues long. Trimming at V came to 6 bases and at J to 7 bases, leaving 11 bases not matched to a gene. Germline V CDR1 and CDR2: LNHDA, SQIVND (reference sequence). The CDR3 loop reads CASSPGTEVTGYTF. DNA of the CDR3: TGTGCCAGTAGCCCCGGGACAGAAGTAACTGGCTACACCTTC.

This clonotype was seen a few times. The V call is TRBV5-1, the J call TRBJ1-4, with TRBD1 matching over 9 bases. Germline V gene sequence: CDR1 SGHRS, CDR2 YFSETQ. Trimming at V came to 2 bases and at J to 6 bases, leaving 2 bases not matched to a gene. CDR3 length: 14 residues. The CDR3, as DNA: TGCGCCAGCAGCTTTGGGGACAGGGATGAAAAACTGTTTTTT. Its protein is CASSFGDRDEKLFF. Based on the CDR3 plus reference TRBV5-1 and TRBJ1-4, the full variable domain is KAGVTQTPRYLIKTRGQQVTLSCSPISGHRSVSWYQQTPGQGLQFLFEYFSETQRNKGNFPGRFSGRQFSNSRSEMNVSTLELGDSALYLCASSFGDRDEKLFFGSGTQLSVL.

This chain joins TRBV18 and TRBJ1-1; D gene uncertain. CDR3 length equals 14 residues. In germline, CDR1 is KGHSH, CDR2 LQKENI. Trimming took 2 bases from V and 2 from J, leaving 9 bases between them. The CDR3 sequence is CASSPGVPNTEAFF. The DNA of the CDR3 is TGTGCCAGCTCACCAGGGGTCCCTAACACTGAAGCTTTCTTT.

This clonotype came up a few times. This chain uses TRBV20-1 with TRBJ1-6; D call uncertain. Germline V gives CDR1 DFQATT, CDR2 SNEGSKA (reference sequence). The CDR3 runs 19 residues. V was shortened by 6 bases and J by 0 bases, with 24 bases between the two germline ends. CDR3 loop: CSANSHQRVGGSYNSPLHF. CDR3 sequence (DNA): TGCAGTGCGAATTCCCACCAGAGGGTAGGAGGCTCCTATAATTCACCCCTCCACTTT.

This clonotype was seen repeatedly, ten times or more. The chain combines TRBV12-3 or TRBV12-4 with TRBJ2-5; D call uncertain. This CDR3 is built from 14 residues. V shed 2 bases and J shed 2 bases, with 9 bases lying between them. CDR3 sequence: CASSLSQQQETQYF. DNA of the CDR3: TGTGCCAGCAGTTTAAGTCAACAACAAGAGACCCAGTACTTC.